These 17 T cell receptor beta chains were sequenced from one sample in a study of T cell repertoires in cytomegalovirus infection. Each CDR3 protein gets one entry after TCRdb re-called the reads with MiXCR. The sample gives fewer than 950,000 distinct CDR3 sequences, approximately 32% of which show up once; 12% is in the top ten. Their antigens remain unidentified. Here the sequenced sample was cultured CD8+ T cells from PBMCs, taken from culture after CMV antigen stimulation. These receptors were collected from a human donor in good health (CMV status not recorded). Some clones in this sample may be carry-over from other donors' samples.

The sample holds a few counts of this clonotype. Because it lacks the conserved phenylalanine or tryptophan at the end, this CDR3 is likely a read error. No DNA is shown, since the ends of the CDR3 on it are uncertain; the CDR3 is the one TCRdb lists. The chain couples TRBV7-9 to TRBJ1-3; whether TRBD1, the table's D call, matches the DNA was not checked. Germline V lookup: CDR1 SEHNR, CDR2 FQNEAQ (reference sequence). Including both end residues, the CDR3 is 8 amino acids long. The CDR3 sequence: CARRRDTV.

This clonotype was counted at least ten times. This chain uses TRBV7-8 with TRBJ2-2; D call uncertain. The CDR3 is 15 amino acids. V lost 0 bases to trimming and J lost 2 bases, with 7 bases between them. Germline-derived CDR1 and CDR2 are SGHVS and FQNEAQ. The CDR3 here is CASSLAHFNTGELFF. The CDR3 DNA is TGTGCCAGCAGCTTAGCTCATTTTAACACCGGGGAGCTGTTTTTT.

This chain connects TRBV5-6 to TRBJ2-4; D unresolved. The CDR3 length is 17 residues. Germline V gene lookup returns CDR1 SGHDT and CDR2 YYEEEE. V shed 4 bases and J shed 0 bases, with 17 bases lying between them. CDR3: CASSPSFKGLAKNIQYF. CDR3 nucleotides: TGTGCCAGCAGCCCAAGTTTTAAAGGATTAGCCAAAAACATTCAGTACTTC.

The J gene is TRBJ2-1, the V gene TRBV7-4; possible D gene TRBD2, 7 bases. The V gene lost 3 bases and the J gene lost 5 bases, with 14 bases spanning the gap. The CDR3 has 15 amino acids. Germline CDR1 SGHVT, CDR2 SQSDAQ. CDR3 in amino acids: CASSLGGGADNEQFF. CDR3 nucleotides: TGTGCCAGCAGCTTGGGAGGGGGGGCTGACAATGAGCAGTTCTTC.

This clonotype turned up a few times. The chain uses TRBV7-9 and TRBJ2-7, with TRBD2 matching over 7 bases. The CDR3 spans 18 residues. V shed 5 bases and J 0 bases; nucleotides not matched to a gene: 16. Looked up from germline, CDR1 is SEHNR and CDR2 is FQNEAQ (reference sequence). The DNA of the CDR3 is TGTGCCAGCAGCGCTCCCCCCACCGGGACTACCAACTCCTACGAGCAGTACTTC. This codes for CASSAPPTGTTNSYEQYF.

The rearrangement joins TRBV5-4 to TRBJ2-3, with no clear D. Trimming took 3 bases from V and 3 from J, leaving 20 bases between them. Germline CDR1 reads SGHNT; CDR2 reads YYREEE (reference sequence). The CDR3 consists of 17 residues. DNA for the CDR3: TGTGCCAGCAGCTCCGGACCCAGTGAAGGTCTTACAGATACGCAGTATTTT. This gives the protein CASSSGPSEGLTDTQYF. Based on the CDR3 plus reference TRBV5-4 and TRBJ2-3, the full variable domain is ETGVTQSPTHLIKTRGQQVTLRCSSQSGHNTVSWYQQALGQGPQFIFQYYREEENGRGNFPPRFSGLQFPNYSSELNVNALELDDSALYLCASSSGPSEGLTDTQYFGPGTRLTVL.

This clonotype has more than one count but fewer than ten. The chain joins TRBV12-3 or TRBV12-4 to TRBJ2-1; D may be TRBD1 (6 bases). This CDR3 contains 13 residues. The V end was cut by 2 bases, the J end by 8 bases, with 10 bases between. The CDR3 reads CASSLSGVDEQFF. The CDR3 DNA sequence: TGTGCCAGCAGTTTATCAGGGGTTGATGAGCAGTTCTTC.

Only a few counts were recorded for this clonotype. V usage is TRBV15 and J usage is TRBJ2-1, with D perhaps TRBD1 or TRBD2 (5 bases each). The CDR3 is 16 amino acids. In germline, CDR1 is LNHNV, CDR2 YYDKDF (reference sequence). V lost 1 base and J lost 0, with 10 bases in between. CDR3 bases: TGTGCCACCAGCAGAGTACCAGGGAGCTCCTACAATGAGCAGTTCTTC. Amino acid sequence: CATSRVPGSSYNEQFF.

This clonotype was seen a few times. The rearrangement links TRBV5-4 to TRBJ1-2; no firm D call. V was shortened by 9 bases and J by 8 bases, with 14 bases between the two germline ends. This CDR3 comprises 11 residues. Looked up from germline, CDR1 is SGHNT and CDR2 is YYREEE (reference sequence). CDR3 protein: CATPEREGYTF. In DNA form, the CDR3 reads TGTGCCACCCCAGAGAGGGAAGGCTACACCTTC. Full variable domain (missing parts from reference TRBV5-4 and TRBJ1-2): ETGVTQSPTHLIKTRGQQVTLRCSSQSGHNTVSWYQQALGQGPQFIFQYYREEENGRGNFPPRFSGLQFPNYSSELNVNALELDDSALYLCATPEREGYTFGSGTRLTVV.

V and J are TRBV6-1 and TRBJ2-7; D possibly uses TRBD1 or TRBD2 (6 bases each). There are 15 residues in the CDR3. V lost 5 bases, J lost 3 bases, and 17 bases lay in between. In germline, CDR1 is MNHNS, CDR2 SASEGT. The CDR3 loop reads CASSLRTAGNYEQYF. In DNA, the CDR3 is TGTGCCAGCAGTCTTCGGACAGCGGGTAACTACGAGCAGTACTTC.

The chain couples TRBV25-1 to TRBJ2-2, with TRBD1 identical over 7 bases. With 5 bases clipped from V and 6 bases from J, the junction kept 3 bases outside the gene matches. Germline loops: CDR1 MGHDK, CDR2 SYGVNS. The CDR3 contains 13 residues. The CDR3 loop reads CASSPDRPGELFF. The DNA of the CDR3 is TGTGCCAGCAGTCCGGACAGGCCCGGGGAGCTGTTTTTT.

The table lists this clonotype with many counts. V is TRBV5-6 and J is TRBJ2-7, with 7 nucleotides matching TRBD1. Trimming at V came to 4 bases and at J to 7 bases, leaving 8 bases not matched to a gene. Germline CDR1 SGHDT, CDR2 YYEEEE. This CDR3 has 13 residues. CDR3 DNA sequence: TGTGCCAGCAGCCCAGGGACAGAGGGGGAGCAGTACTTC. It is translated as CASSPGTEGEQYF.

This chain uses TRBV7-9 with TRBJ1-1; D perhaps matches TRBD1 (5 bases). V gave up 7 bases and J gave up 8 bases, with 17 bases separating them. The CDR3 contains 13 residues. Germline values: CDR1 SEHNR, CDR2 FQNEAQ (reference sequence). The chain's CDR3 is CASNLDRGIEAFF. The CDR3 bases are TGTGCCAGCAACTTGGATCGGGGGATCGAAGCTTTCTTT.

The chain combines TRBV5-1 with TRBJ1-1; possibly TRBD1 for D (6 bases). Germline CDR1 reads SGHRS; CDR2 reads YFSETQ. The CDR3 has 13 amino acids. Trimming took off 6 bases at V and 3 bases at J, with 12 bases between the two ends. CDR3 sequence (DNA): TGCGCCAGCACCCCGGGGGCGGACACTGAAGCTTTCTTT. It is translated as CASTPGADTEAFF.

V and J are TRBV27 and TRBJ2-7; no clear D. Germline CDR1 and CDR2: MNHEY and SMNVEV (reference sequence). The V and J ends lost 6 bases and 3 bases respectively, with 21 bases between them. The CDR3 length is 16 residues. The CDR3 sequence: CASRIKDTKPHYEQYV. Written as DNA, the CDR3 is TGTGCCAGCAGGATAAAAGACACCAAACCCCACTACGAGCAGTACGTC.

This clonotype was counted once. The rearrangement joins TRBV27 to TRBJ1-5; D is unclear. V lost 1 base to trimming and J lost 4 bases, with 11 bases between them. This CDR3 comprises 15 residues. In germline, CDR1 is MNHEY, CDR2 SMNVEV (reference sequence). The CDR3 region is CASSLWSGLNQPQHF. The CDR3 nucleotides are TGTGCCAGCAGTTTATGGTCTGGTCTAAATCAGCCCCAGCATTTT.

In its sample, this clonotype was seen once. This chain uses TRBV12-3 or TRBV12-4 with TRBJ2-1, with unresolved D. The CDR3 has 11 residues. V lost 6 bases, J lost 16 bases, and 16 bases lay in between. This CDR3 reads CASRRALWVFF. The CDR3 region has the DNA TGTGCCAGCAGGCGTGCCTTGTGGGTATTCTTC.